The T cell receptor beta chain described here comes from a study of T cell responses to AZD1222 COVID-19 vaccine. Findings of the study overall: Vaccine-associated CD4 TCRs spanned spike, dominant at 160-218 and 743-854. Sampling that yielded the repertoires occurred only after the peak T cell response.

Turning to this clone: As yet, its antigen is unknown.

Trimming removed 8 bases from V and 1 base from J; junction bases left unmatched: 5. CDR1 and CDR2 (germline): LGHDT, YNNKEL (reference sequence). The CDR3 consists of 13 residues. Measured with immunoSEQ multiplex PCR; TCRdb has only the in-frame clones, and not every one. The repertoire consists of 200,000 or so clones, with 94% occurring once and the leading ten covering roughly a tenth. V is TRBV3-1 (or the pseudogene TRBV3-2) and J is TRBJ2-7; 7 bases are shared with TRBD2. The sample was peripheral blood, taken on day 0 of AZD1222 vaccination. This clonotype originated in an adult in good health. The CDR3 nucleotides read TGTGCCAGCCGCCTAGCGGCATCCTACGAGCAGTACTTC. Its protein is CASRLAASYEQYF.